These T cell receptor beta chains were read from a single sample in a study of graft-versus-host responses after intestinal transplantation. Using immunoSEQ multiplex PCR, the repertoire was profiled, and TCRdb retains in-frame clones only, with some absent. The profile shows more than 10,000 clones, roughly 30% of them singletons. Sequences were derived from alloreactive CD4+ T cells from a mixed lymphocyte reaction culture, sampled before transplantation. Source of these receptors: a human patient who was an organ donor for intestinal transplantation. Each CDR3 is given with its conserved first and last residue. A D gene is named only where the DNA matches it firmly. For some rows the clone size is stated as once, few or many, or as a class when expanded; others skip it.

-	medium-sized	14	TRBV5-1	TRBJ1-2	CASQAAQGFGGYTF	TGCGCCAGCCAGGCAGCCCAGGGTTTCGGTGGCTACACCTTC
-	-	15	TRBV18	TRBJ2-4	CASSLAGQAKNIQYF	TGTGCCAGCTCACTAGCCGGACAGGCCAAAAACATTCAGTACTTC
TRBD2	-	15	TRBV5-1	TRBJ2-1	CASSRRPSGEVEQFF	TGCGCCAGCAGCCGCCGCCCAAGCGGGGAGGTCGAGCAGTTCTTC
TRBD2	-	15	TRBV25-1	TRBJ2-3	CASSGSGVGGDTQYF	TGTGCCAGCAGTGGAAGCGGGGTTGGGGGAGATACGCAGTATTTT
-	-	13	TRBV6-1	TRBJ2-3	CASSAQGFATQYF	TGTGCCAGCAGTGCACAGGGTTTCGCTACGCAGTATTTT
-	-	15	TRBV4-1	TRBJ1-4	CASSEKDIGDEKLFF	TGCGCCAGCAGCGAAAAGGACATTGGAGACGAAAAACTGTTTTTT
-	few	11	TRBV5-6	TRBJ1-1	CASSLTGEAFF	TGTGCCAGCAGCTTGACGGGTGAAGCTTTCTTT
-	-	14	TRBV21-1	TRBJ1-6	CASSKRTGYRALHF	TGTGCCAGCAGCAAGCGGACAGGCTACCGGGCCCTCCACTTT
TRBD1	-	15	TRBV5-4	TRBJ2-7	CASSKDRGNTYEQYF	TGTGCCAGCAGCAAGGACAGGGGTAACACCTACGAGCAGTACTTC
-	few	13	TRBV6-5	TRBJ1-5	CASSYRRRGPQHF	TGTGCCAGCAGTTACAGGAGGAGAGGGCCCCAGCATTTT
TRBD1	-	13	TRBV4-2	TRBJ1-1	CASSQAGQREAFF	TGTGCCAGCAGCCAAGCGGGACAGCGTGAAGCTTTCTTT
TRBD1	-	13	TRBV11-3	TRBJ1-1	CASSLGQGTEAFF	TGTGCCAGCAGCTTGGGACAGGGAACTGAAGCTTTCTTT
TRBD1	-	13	TRBV9	TRBJ1-4	CASSEGQGRQLFF	TGTGCCAGCAGCGAGGGACAGGGAAGACAACTGTTTTTT
-	few	14	TRBV6-5	TRBJ1-4	CASSSDSSNEKLFF	TGTGCCAGCAGCTCCGACAGCTCTAATGAAAAACTGTTTTTT
-	-	13	TRBV30	TRBJ1-4	CAWRTGGNEKLFF	TGTGCCTGGAGAACTGGGGGGAATGAAAAACTGTTTTTT
-	medium-sized	16	TRBV7-9	TRBJ1-4	CASSLPEEGLGEKLFF	TGTGCCAGCAGCCTCCCGGAGGAGGGATTAGGGGAAAAACTGTTTTTT
-	few	14	TRBV6-5	TRBJ2-7	CASSYQGGPVEQYF	TGTGCCAGCAGTTACCAGGGAGGACCAGTCGAGCAGTACTTC
-	-	15	TRBV2	TRBJ1-3	CASSPDSISGNTIYF	TGTGCCAGCAGTCCCGACAGTATCTCTGGAAACACCATATATTTT
TRBD1	few	14	TRBV27	TRBJ1-2	CASSWDRDNYGYTF	TGTGCCAGCAGTTGGGACAGGGACAACTATGGCTACACCTTC
TRBD1	-	14	TRBV7-2	TRBJ1-5	CASSSRQGGQPQHF	TGTGCCAGCAGCTCTAGACAGGGAGGCCAGCCCCAGCATTTT
TRBD1	few	15	TRBV5-6	TRBJ1-2	CASNEMGQAIYGYTF	TGTGCCAGCAACGAAATGGGACAGGCGATCTATGGCTACACCTTC
-	few	14	TRBV4-1	TRBJ1-5	CASSQAGNNQPQHF	TGCGCCAGCAGCCAAGCAGGGAACAATCAGCCCCAGCATTTT
-	medium-sized	12	TRBV2	TRBJ1-2	CASSEQGYGYTF	TGTGCCAGCAGTGAACAGGGGTATGGCTACACCTTC
TRBD2	-	15	TRBV7-3	TRBJ2-5	CASSPSGGAWETQYF	TGTGCCAGCAGCCCGAGCGGGGGGGCCTGGGAGACCCAGTACTTC
TRBD2	-	17	TRBV9	TRBJ2-3	CASSVDLAGLVADTQYF	TGTGCCAGCAGCGTGGACTTAGCGGGGTTGGTCGCAGATACGCAGTATTTT
TRBD1	-	15	TRBV7-6	TRBJ1-1	CASSRGTGQYTEAFF	TGTGCCAGCAGCCGCGGGACAGGGCAATACACTGAAGCTTTCTTT
TRBD1	few	13	TRBV2	TRBJ1-5	CASSGQGAQPQHF	TGTGCCAGCAGTGGACAGGGCGCTCAGCCCCAGCATTTT
-	once	13	TRBV4-3	TRBJ2-7	CASSQTMGYEQCF	TGCGCCAGCAGCCAAACAATGGGCTACGAGCAGTGCTTC
-	-	15	TRBV6-5	TRBJ2-7	CASSYRRGSPYEQYF	TGTGCCAGCAGTTACCGTCGGGGGAGCCCCTACGAGCAGTACTTC
-	-	13	TRBV6-1	TRBJ2-7	CASTPDSSYEQYF	TGTGCCAGCACCCCCGACAGCTCCTACGAGCAGTACTTC
TRBD2	-	18	TRBV4-3	TRBJ2-2	CASSQTLAGSRNTGELFF	TGCGCCAGCAGCCAAACGCTAGCGGGGAGCCGGAACACCGGGGAGCTGTTTTTT
-	-	13	TRBV5-1	TRBJ1-5	CASSEGVSQPQHF	TGCGCCAGCAGCGAGGGGGTTTCTCAGCCCCAGCATTTT
TRBD2	few	16	TRBV11-2	TRBJ2-1	CASSRTSGGLGGVQFF	TGTGCCAGCAGCCGTACGAGCGGGGGACTCGGCGGTGTGCAGTTCTTC
TRBD1	-	18	TRBV27	TRBJ1-1	CASSIWTGSGIGGTEAFF	TGTGCCAGCAGTATCTGGACAGGGTCGGGGATAGGCGGCACTGAAGCTTTCTTT
TRBD1	-	14	TRBV6-1	TRBJ2-5	CASSPGGAIETQYF	TGTGCCAGCAGCCCAGGGGGCGCGATCGAGACCCAGTACTTC
TRBD1	-	13	TRBV7-9	TRBJ2-5	CASFGTGGREQYF	TGTGCCAGCTTCGGGACAGGGGGCCGTGAGCAGTACTTC
-	-	13	TRBV9	TRBJ1-2	CASSADSLYGYTF	TGTGCCAGCAGCGCCGACAGTTTGTATGGCTACACCTTC
-	few	13	TRBV30	TRBJ1-2	CAWIGEGDYGYTF	TGTGCCTGGATAGGGGAAGGGGACTATGGCTACACCTTC
-	-	16	TRBV29-1	TRBJ2-3	CSVPRAGASHTDTQYF	TGCAGCGTTCCCCGGGCGGGGGCCTCTCACACAGATACGCAGTATTTT
-	-	16	TRBV5-4	TRBJ2-2	CASSLGGVGNTGELFF	TGTGCCAGCAGCTTAGGAGGGGTGGGGAACACCGGGGAGCTGTTTTTT
-	medium-sized	14	TRBV14	TRBJ2-1	CASSQDLSGNEQFF	TGTGCCAGCAGCCAAGACTTGTCAGGGAATGAGCAGTTCTTC
-	-	17	TRBV6-1	TRBJ1-5	CASSAPEKGISNQPQHF	TGTGCCAGCAGTGCCCCCGAAAAGGGGATCAGCAATCAGCCCCAGCATTTT
TRBD1	few	15	TRBV29-1	TRBJ2-7	CSVLNWDRSSYEQYF	TGCAGCGTCCTCAACTGGGACAGGAGTTCCTACGAGCAGTACTTC
-	-	18	TRBV5-5	TRBJ2-5	CASSLKVSAGASQETQYF	TGTGCCAGCAGCTTGAAGGTATCGGCAGGGGCCTCTCAAGAGACCCAGTACTTC
TRBD1	-	17	TRBV19	TRBJ2-4	CASRFGTGGAAKNIQYF	TGTGCCAGTAGGTTCGGGACAGGGGGCGCGGCCAAAAACATTCAGTACTTC
-	few	15	TRBV19	TRBJ2-1	CASSTGSRSYNEQFF	TGTGCCAGTAGCACGGGGAGTCGATCCTACAATGAGCAGTTCTTC
-	few	16	TRBV5-1	TRBJ1-5	CASSLTQGVSNQPQHF	TGCGCCAGCAGCTTGACGCAGGGTGTCAGCAATCAGCCCCAGCATTTT
-	-	15	TRBV2	TRBJ1-2	CASRPFFMRGSGYTF	TGTGCCAGCAGGCCTTTTTTTATGCGGGGCTCTGGCTACACCTTC
-	once	14	TRBV18	TRBJ1-1	CASSQSVSNTEAFF	TGTGCCAGCTCACAATCGGTATCGAACACTGAAGCTTTCTTT
-	once	14	TRBV4-1	TRBJ1-2	CASSQGGRSSGYTF	TGCGCCAGCAGCCAAGGGGGGCGGTCCTCAGGCTACACCTTC
-	-	14	TRBV6-6	TRBJ1-6	CASSTGHDNSPLHF	TGTGCCAGCAGTACGGGACATGATAATTCACCCCTCCACTTT
TRBD1	-	14	TRBV4-3	TRBJ2-3	CASSPGQGTDTQYF	TGCGCCAGCAGCCCTGGACAGGGAACAGATACGCAGTATTTT
-	few	12	TRBV15	TRBJ2-3	CATSAATDTQYF	TGTGCCACCAGCGCGGCCACAGATACGCAGTATTTT
TRBD2	-	16	TRBV7-3	TRBJ2-1	CASSFRPGTSFGEQFF	TGTGCCAGCAGCTTTAGACCCGGGACTAGCTTTGGTGAGCAGTTCTTC
TRBD1	medium-sized	16	TRBV10-3	TRBJ1-6	CAISESGDRGNSPLHF	TGTGCCATCAGTGAGTCTGGGGACAGGGGAAATTCACCCCTCCACTTT
-	-	14	TRBV6-5	TRBJ2-7	CASSHSVRSYEQYF	TGTGCCAGCAGTCACTCCGTGCGCTCCTACGAGCAGTACTTC
-	few	17	TRBV18	TRBJ2-5	CASSPVDSPRAKKTQYF	TGTGCCAGCTCCCCTGTAGACAGTCCTCGGGCCAAAAAGACCCAGTACTTC
-	-	15	TRBV27	TRBJ2-7	CASSRAFLQGNEQYF	TGTGCCAGCAGTAGGGCGTTCTTACAGGGCAACGAGCAGTACTTC
TRBD1	-	16	TRBV4-3	TRBJ1-4	CASSQDGTGTGEKLFF	TGCGCCAGCAGCCAAGACGGTACCGGGACAGGGGAAAAACTGTTTTTT